The clone carrying this TCR beta chain was recorded only once. Its antigen is as yet unknown. The CDR3 runs 17 residues. Looked up from germline, CDR1 is ENHRY and CDR2 is SYGVKD. V gave up 6 bases and J gave up 0 bases; unmatched junction bases: 9. This sample was included in a study of cytomegalovirus exposure and HLA in healthy donors. Across the whole study: A subsequent analysis reported that the 120 or so validation repertoires were produced on the same platform that had also been used for the 666 first-cohort repertoires. Overall study results and limits: First-cohort TCR clusters were later found to tend to co-occur in the 120 or so validation repertoires. The study put some 160 TCR beta chains on its list as cytomegalovirus-associated. Rarity characterized most TCR sequences, yet some public TCRs appeared in many donors.

Clones were read by immunoSEQ multiplex PCR, and TCRdb kept only the in-frame ones, dropping some. Seen here are 150,000 to 170,000 clones, 86% observed once, and the top ten hold less than 2.5%. The source material was PBMCs. This receptor was identified in a human donor in good health. The gene calls are TRBV10-3 and TRBJ1-2, with 11 bases fitting TRBD1. The CDR3 DNA follows: TGTGCCATCAGGGGCAGGGACAGGGGGGACCCTAACTATGGCTACACCTTC. Its protein is CAIRGRDRGDPNYGYTF.